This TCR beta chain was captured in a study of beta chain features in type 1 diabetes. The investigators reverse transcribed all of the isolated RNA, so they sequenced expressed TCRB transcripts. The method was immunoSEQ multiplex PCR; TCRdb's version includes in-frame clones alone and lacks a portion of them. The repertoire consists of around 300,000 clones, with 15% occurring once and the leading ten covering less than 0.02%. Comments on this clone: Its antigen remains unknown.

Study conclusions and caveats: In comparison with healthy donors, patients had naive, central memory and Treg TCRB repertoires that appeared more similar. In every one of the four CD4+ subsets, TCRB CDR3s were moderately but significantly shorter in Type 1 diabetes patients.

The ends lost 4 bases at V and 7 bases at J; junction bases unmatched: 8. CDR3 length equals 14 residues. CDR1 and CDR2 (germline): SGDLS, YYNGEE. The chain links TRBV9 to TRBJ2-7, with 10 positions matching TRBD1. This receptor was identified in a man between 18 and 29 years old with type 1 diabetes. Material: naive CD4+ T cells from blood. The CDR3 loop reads CASSPRQGAGEQYF. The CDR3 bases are TGTGCCAGCAGCCCACGACAGGGGGCGGGGGAGCAGTACTTC.